This TCR beta chain was recorded in a study of CD8 T cell repertoires and HIV-1 epitope variants. Background on the study: T cells were stimulated with Twenty-five Gag and Nef peptides separately.

Study findings and constraints: The TAALDMSHF plasma variant had no responses, unlike KF9 (roughly 5 clonotypes) and HW9 (one).

Germline V gene lookup returns CDR1 SEHNR and CDR2 FQNEAQ (reference sequence). The length of the CDR3 is 15 residues. Trimming took 2 bases from V and 5 from J, leaving 13 bases between them. Points on this clone: Its antigen is still unknown.

Survey-depth immunoSEQ sequencing covered TCR beta CDR3 regions. Measured with immunoSEQ multiplex PCR; TCRdb has only the in-frame clones, and not every one. The table has more than 85,000 clones, over 70% seen once; the top ten hold around a quarter. The TCR comes from a male donor with HIV. The sequenced material came from uncultured baseline CD8+ T cells from peripheral blood mononuclear cells (PBMCs). The chain has TRBV7-9 and TRBJ1-5, with a possible D match to TRBD1 (5 bases). CDR3 protein: CASSLRGQGDQPQHF. DNA of the CDR3: TGTGCCAGCAGCTTAAGAGGGCAGGGCGATCAGCCCCAGCATTTT.